Each of the 11 T cell receptor beta chains below was sequenced from the same sample in a study of blood T cell repertoires in COVID-19. TCRdb's copy holds only in-frame clones and misses some; the assay was immunoSEQ multiplex PCR. The sample has under 300,000 clones; 85% to 95% are singletons. Sequencing was carried out using PBMCs or T cells enriched from blood (not recorded which). All receptors derive from a woman younger than 35 who had recovered from COVID-19.

V and J are TRBV25-1 and TRBJ2-2, with 12 bases lining up with TRBD2. J gave up 3 bases and V 2 bases, and 7 bases lay outside the gene matches. The V gene's germline CDR1 is MGHDK and CDR2 SYGVNS. This CDR3 has 18 amino acids. CDR3 DNA sequence: TGTGCCAGCAGTGAAACTAGCGGGGGGTTCCCCTACACCGGGGAGCTGTTTTTT. As protein: CASSETSGGFPYTGELFF.

V gene TRBV7-3 combines with J gene TRBJ2-5; 8 nucleotides match TRBD1. Unmatched junction bases numbered 5, after V lost 2 bases and J lost 3 bases. CDR3 size: 15 residues. Germline CDR1 and CDR2: SGHTA and FQGTGA. The CDR3 here is CASSLAGTGEETQYF. The CDR3 bases are TGTGCCAGCAGCTTAGCCGGGACAGGCGAAGAGACCCAGTACTTC.

This chain joins TRBV7-9 and TRBJ1-1; tentative D call: TRBD1 (5 bases). Germline CDR1 is SEHNR and CDR2 is FQNEAQ (reference sequence). V was cut by 6 bases and J by 1 base, with 9 bases left in between. The CDR3 has 13 residues. This chain's CDR3 is CASSWGENTEAFF. CDR3 coding DNA: TGTGCCAGCAGTTGGGGGGAGAACACTGAAGCTTTCTTT.

The chain joins TRBV5-1 to TRBJ1-4; no reliable D call. Per germline, CDR1 SGHRS and CDR2 YFSETQ. This CDR3 region has 14 residues. Trimming cost V 4 bases and J 5 bases, with 12 bases left between them. CDR3 sequence (DNA): TGCGCCAGCAGCGAGGGTATGGTGAATGAAAAACTGTTTTTT. It codes for CASSEGMVNEKLFF.

The V gene is TRBV6-2 or TRBV6-3, the J gene TRBJ2-1; D remains ambiguous. The CDR3 runs 14 residues. The germline gives CDR1 MNHEY, CDR2 SVGEGT. Trimming took 5 bases from V and 9 from J, leaving 17 bases between them. CDR3 sequence (DNA): TGTGCCAGCAGTCTTTTTAAAAGGTCAGGTGAGCAGTTCTTC. It specifies CASSLFKRSGEQFF.

V gene TRBV28 combines with J gene TRBJ2-1, with 10 bases aligning to TRBD1. V lost 8 bases, J lost 8 bases, and 21 bases stayed unmatched. This CDR3 has 18 amino acids. Looked up from germline, CDR1 is MDHEN and CDR2 is SYDVKM. DNA of the CDR3: TGTGCCAGCCTCACTCCGAGACCGGGACAGGGGAAAATACATGAGCAGTTCTTC. Residues: CASLTPRPGQGKIHEQFF.

The chain employs TRBV29-1 and TRBJ1-1; D is unclear. The CDR3 has 12 amino acids. Germline assignment: CDR1 SQVTM and CDR2 ANQGSEA. Trimming stripped 0 bases from V and 3 bases from J, with 5 bases between. CDR3 nucleotide sequence: TGCAGCGTTGAAGACGGGGACACTGAAGCTTTCTTT. This gives the protein CSVEDGDTEAFF.

The chain has TRBV25-1 and TRBJ2-2, with unresolved D. CDR3 length: 16 amino acids. Germline CDR1 reads MGHDK; CDR2 reads SYGVNS. V was cut by 1 base and J by 2 bases, with 11 bases left in between. CDR3 sequence (DNA): TGTGCCAGCAGTGAATCGCGAGGCGTCAACACCGGGGAGCTGTTTTTT. It codes for CASSESRGVNTGELFF.

The chain links TRBV21-1 to TRBJ1-1; the tabulated D call, TRBD1, remains unverified against the DNA. TRBV21-1 is tagged as a pseudogene. This CDR3 is 17 amino acids long. CDR3: CASSKPGQGIGNTEAFF. CDR3 nucleotide sequence: TGTGCCAGCAGCAAACCGGGACAGGGGATCGGGAACACTGAAGCTTTCTTT.

The rearrangement joins TRBV9 to TRBJ1-1; D gene uncertain. The CDR3 covers 15 residues. Germline CDR1 is SGDLS and CDR2 is YYNGEE. V was pared by 0 bases and J by 6 bases, with 15 bases between. Written as DNA, the CDR3 is TGTGCCAGCAGCGTAGACGGGGTTTTCACTCCTGAAGCTTTCTTT. This encodes CASSVDGVFTPEAFF.

V usage is TRBV6-5 and J usage is TRBJ1-2; the D gene is possibly TRBD1 (6 bases). CDR1 and CDR2 (germline): MNHEY, SVGAGI. The germline V and J ends were trimmed by 5 bases and 10 bases, with 17 bases remaining between them. The CDR3 extends over 13 amino acids. This CDR3 reads CASSQPGTTHYTF. CDR3 DNA sequence: TGTGCCAGCAGTCAACCAGGGACAACCCACTACACCTTC.